The T cell receptor (beta chain) described here comes from a study of tumor and adjacent non-tumor tissue in lung cancer. Across the whole study: Histology: 11 to 13 adenocarcinoma, a couple of squamous cell carcinoma, 1 small cell lung cancer.

Three rounds of nested PCR, following a modified ARM-PCR protocol, produced the TCRbeta library. TCRdb used MiXCR to reprocess the multiplex PCR reads, holding one entry per CDR3 protein. Of more than 75,000 distinct CDR3 sequences in the sample, roughly 78% were seen once. This sample's RNA came from whole unsorted tissue. This non-tumor lung sample came from over 3 cm beyond the tumor edge. Germline-derived CDR1 and CDR2 are SEHNR and FQNEAQ (reference sequence). The CDR3 is 15 amino acids. Germline trimming cut 4 bases from V and 0 bases from J; bases unmatched to any gene: 4. The chain carries TRBV7-9 and TRBJ2-3; 7 bases map to TRBD2. The sequenced sample consisted of distant non-tumor lung tissue. The receptor comes from a man aged 55 to 70 with small cell lung cancer. The CDR3 spells CASSSRETSTDTQYF. The CDR3 DNA reads TGTGCCAGCAGCTCGCGGGAGACCAGCACAGATACGCAGTATTTT.